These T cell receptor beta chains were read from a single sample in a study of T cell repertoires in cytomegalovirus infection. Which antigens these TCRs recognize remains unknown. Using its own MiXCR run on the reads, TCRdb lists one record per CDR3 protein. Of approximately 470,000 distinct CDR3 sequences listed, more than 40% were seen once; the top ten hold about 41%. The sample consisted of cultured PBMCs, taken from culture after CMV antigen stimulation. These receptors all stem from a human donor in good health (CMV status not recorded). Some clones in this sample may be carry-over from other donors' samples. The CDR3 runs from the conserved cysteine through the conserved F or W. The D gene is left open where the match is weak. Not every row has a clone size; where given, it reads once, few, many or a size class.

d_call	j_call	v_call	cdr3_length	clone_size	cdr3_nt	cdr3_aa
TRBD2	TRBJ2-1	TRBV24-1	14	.	TGTGCCACCAACACTAGCGGGTCCTACAATGAGCAGTTCTTC	CATNTSGSYNEQFF
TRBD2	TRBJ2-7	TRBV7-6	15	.	TGTGCCAGCAGCTCCCCTTTGGCGGGAGGCTACGAGCAGTACTTC	CASSSPLAGGYEQYF
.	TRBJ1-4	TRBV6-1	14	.	TGTGCCAGCACCATAGTAGGGATTAATGAAAAACTGTTTTTT	CASTIVGINEKLFF
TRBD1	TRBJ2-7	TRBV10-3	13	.	TGTGCCATCTTCCACCGGGACAGGGGGCGGCAGTACTTC	CAIFHRDRGRQYF
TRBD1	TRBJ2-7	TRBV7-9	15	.	TGTGCCAGCAGTCGCCTCCGGGACAGGGGCCACGAGCAGTACTTC	CASSRLRDRGHEQYF
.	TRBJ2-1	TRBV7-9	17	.	TGTCCCAGCAGCTTAGAATGGCGGTCGAGCTCCTACAATGAGCAGTTCTTC	CPSSLEWRSSSYNEQFF
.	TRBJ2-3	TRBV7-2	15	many	TGTGCCAGCAGTTCTGACGGCCTTAGCACAGATACGCAGTATTTT	CASSSDGLSTDTQYF
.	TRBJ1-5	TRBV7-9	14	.	TGTGCCAGCAGCTTACCCGAGGGGACTCAGCCCCAGCATTTT	CASSLPEGTQPQHF
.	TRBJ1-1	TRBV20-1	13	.	TGCAGTGCTAGAGAGTCGGGGGTCACTGAAGCTTTCTTT	CSARESGVTEAFF
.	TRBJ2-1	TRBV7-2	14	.	TGTGCCAGCAGCTTGTCCGGGACCGTCAATGAGCAGTTATTC	CASSLSGTVNEQLF
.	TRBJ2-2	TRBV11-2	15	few	TGTGCCAGCAGCTTAGGGACGGGACGGACCGGGGAGCTGTTTTTT	CASSLGTGRTGELFF
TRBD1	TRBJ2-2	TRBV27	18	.	TGTGCCAGCAGTTTATCGAACAGGGGATCGTATGGCACCGGGGAGCTGTTTTTT	CASSLSNRGSYGTGELFF
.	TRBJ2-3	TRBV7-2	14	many	TGTGCCAGCAGCTTGGGACTCATCACAGATACGCAGTATTTT	CASSLGLITDTQYF
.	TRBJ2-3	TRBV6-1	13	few	TGTGCCAGCAGGGCGACGGGAACAGATACGCAGTATTTT	CASRATGTDTQYF
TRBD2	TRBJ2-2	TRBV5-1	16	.	TGCGCCAGCAGCTTCGTCCTAGCGGGAGTCACCGGGGAGCTGTTTTTT	CASSFVLAGVTGELFF
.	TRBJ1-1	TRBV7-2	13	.	TGTGCCAGCAGCCGACAGCTGAACACTGAAGCTTTCTTT	CASSRQLNTEAFF
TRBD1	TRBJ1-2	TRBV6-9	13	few	TGTGCCACCCGGGACAGGGATAACTATGGCTACACCTTC	CATRDRDNYGYTF
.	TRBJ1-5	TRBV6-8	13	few	TGTGCCAGCAGCGCAGGGAATCGACAGCCCCAGCATTTT	CASSAGNRQPQHF
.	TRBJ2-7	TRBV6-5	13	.	TGTGCCAGCAGCCAGCTCCAGGGTTACGAGCAGTACTTC	CASSQLQGYEQYF
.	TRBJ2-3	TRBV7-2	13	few	TGTGCCAGCAGTCAGCAAGGGACAGATACGCAGTATTTT	CASSQQGTDTQYF
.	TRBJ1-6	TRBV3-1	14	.	TGTGCCAGCAGCCAAGTCGGCAGGTCGACACCCCTCCACTTT	CASSQVGRSTPLHF
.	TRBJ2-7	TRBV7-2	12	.	TGTGCCAGCAGCTTAGTCAATTACGAGCAGTACTTC	CASSLVNYEQYF
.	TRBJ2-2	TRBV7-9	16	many	TGTGCCAGCAGCTACGCCGGGCGCAGGCACACCGGGGAGCTGTTTTTT	CASSYAGRRHTGELFF
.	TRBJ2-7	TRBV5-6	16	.	TGTGCCAGCAGCTCCGGCTGGACAGCCGGCCCCTACGAGCAGTACTTC	CASSSGWTAGPYEQYF
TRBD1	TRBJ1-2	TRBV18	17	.	TGTGCCAGCTCACCCGGGACAGGGCCGGCAATGGCGAGTGGCTACACCTTC	CASSPGTGPAMASGYTF
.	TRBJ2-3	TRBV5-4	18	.	TGTGCCAGCAGCTTGGGGGGGGCCCCCCGCGCTAGCACAGATACGCAGTATTTT	CASSLGGAPRASTDTQYF
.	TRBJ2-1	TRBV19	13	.	TGTGCCAGTAGTATGAGGGCGGCCAATGAGCAGTTCTTC	CASSMRAANEQFF
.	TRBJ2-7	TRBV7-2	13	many	TGTGCCAGCAGCTACGGACCATTCTACGAGCAGTACTTC	CASSYGPFYEQYF
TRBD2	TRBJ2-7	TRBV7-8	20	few	TGTGCCAGCAGCTTATTCTTCGGCGGCGGGAGGAGGGTCCCTATCATCGAGCAGTACTTC	CASSLFFGGGRRVPIIEQYF
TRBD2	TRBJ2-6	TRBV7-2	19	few	TGTGCCAGCAGCTTACGAGGCGGGAGCCCGAGCTCTGGGGCCAACGTCCTGACTTTC	CASSLRGGSPSSGANVLTF
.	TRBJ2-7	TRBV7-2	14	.	TGTGCCAGCAGCCTCAGGCTATTACCCTACGAGCAGTACTTC	CASSLRLLPYEQYF
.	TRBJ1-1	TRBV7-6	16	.	TGTGCCAGCAGCGGCCCCTTAGGCAGAAAGAACACTGAAGCTTTCTTT	CASSGPLGRKNTEAFF
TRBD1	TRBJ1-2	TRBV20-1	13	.	TGCAGTTATCGGACAGGGGGAGGATATGGCTACACCTTC	CSYRTGGGYGYTF
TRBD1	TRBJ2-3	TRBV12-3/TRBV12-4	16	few	TGTGCCAGCAGACGACCCGGGACAGAGAGCACAGATACGCAGTATTTT	CASRRPGTESTDTQYF
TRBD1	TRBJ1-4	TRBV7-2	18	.	TGTGCCAGCAGCGAAGGACAGGCTTGGGTGGATGGGAATGAAAAACTGTTTTTT	CASSEGQAWVDGNEKLFF
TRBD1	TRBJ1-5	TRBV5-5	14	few	TGTGCCAGCAGTCTCGGACAGGACGGTCAGCCCCAGCATTTT	CASSLGQDGQPQHF
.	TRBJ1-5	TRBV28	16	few	TGTGCCAGCAGACCCTGGGACGACTATAGCAATCAGCCCCAGCATTTT	CASRPWDDYSNQPQHF
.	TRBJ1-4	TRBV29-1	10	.	TGCAGCGCGGGGGACGAAAAACTGTTTTTT	CSAGDEKLFF
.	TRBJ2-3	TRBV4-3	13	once	TGCGCCAGCAGCCAAGAGCCCGGGGTTACGCAGTATTTT	CASSQEPGVTQYF
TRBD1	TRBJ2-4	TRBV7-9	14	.	TGTGCCAGCAGCATCCGGGACAGTTTGAACATTCAGTACTTC	CASSIRDSLNIQYF
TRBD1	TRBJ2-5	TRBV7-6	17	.	TGTGCCAGCAGCTTACCCCGGGACAGGGAGGCACAAGAGACCCAGTACTTC	CASSLPRDREAQETQYF
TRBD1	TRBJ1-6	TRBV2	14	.	TGTGCCAGCAGTTACCGACAGGGAAATTCACCCCTCCACTTT	CASSYRQGNSPLHF
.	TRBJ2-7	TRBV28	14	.	TGTGCCAGCAGTCAGACCAGCGCTCCCTACGAGCAGTACTTC	CASSQTSAPYEQYF
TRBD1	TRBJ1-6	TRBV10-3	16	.	TGTGCCATCAGTACGACAGGGGAGCCGTCAAATTCACCCCTCCACTTT	CAISTTGEPSNSPLHF
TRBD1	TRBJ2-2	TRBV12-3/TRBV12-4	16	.	TGTGCCAGCGTCCCTTGGACAGGGGGCCCGACCGGGGAGCTGTTTTTT	CASVPWTGGPTGELFF
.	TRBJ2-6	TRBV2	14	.	TGTGCCAGCACGTCAGAGTCTGGGGCCAACGTCCTGACTTTC	CASTSESGANVLTF
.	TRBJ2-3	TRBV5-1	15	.	TGCGCCAGCAGCCGAGAGGCGGGCCATGGAGATACGCAGTATTTT	CASSREAGHGDTQYF
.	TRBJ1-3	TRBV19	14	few	TGTGCCAGTAGTCCCGGGGCCTCTGGAAACACCATATATTTT	CASSPGASGNTIYF
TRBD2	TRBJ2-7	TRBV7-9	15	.	TGTGCCAGCGCGGACTGGGCTAGCGGGAGGACCGAGCAGTACTTC	CASADWASGRTEQYF
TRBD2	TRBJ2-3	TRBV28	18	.	TGTGCCAGCAGTTTCAGTTGGATAGCGGGGGAGAGCACAGATACGCAGTATTTT	CASSFSWIAGESTDTQYF
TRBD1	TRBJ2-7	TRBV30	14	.	TGTGCCTGGAGTGAGGGGGCAGGGGCCTACGAGCAGTACTTC	CAWSEGAGAYEQYF
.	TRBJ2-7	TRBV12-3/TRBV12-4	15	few	TGTGCCAGCAGTTTTTTGGGGGCCTTATCCTACGAGCAGTACTTC	CASSFLGALSYEQYF
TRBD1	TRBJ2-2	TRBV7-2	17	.	TGTGCCAGCAGCCGAGGGGGCAGGGGAAAGAGCACCGGGGAGCTGTTTTTT	CASSRGGRGKSTGELFF
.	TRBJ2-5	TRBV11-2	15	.	TGTGCCAGCACACTGGGGCTGGGCAACCAAGAGACCCAGTACTTC	CASTLGLGNQETQYF
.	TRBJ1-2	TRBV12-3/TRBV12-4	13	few	TGTGCCAGCAGGTCATGGGGGGACTATGGCTACACCTTC	CASRSWGDYGYTF